The 23 T cell receptor beta chains below come from one sample, sequenced in a study of Ad26.COV2.S vaccination and SARS-CoV-2 variants (dated by TCRdb to the early 2020s). Taken with the paper, the label for treatment or condition translates to: around 19 received Ad26.COV2.S at low or high dose, single or two shots; about 5 received placebo; per-sample allocation not given. Repertoires of vaccine and placebo recipients were sequenced from samples collected on day 63 after the first injection. Receptor libraries were prepared by the immunoSEQ multiplex PCR assay. Not all clones reach the TCRdb copy of this immuneACCESS table, which keeps in-frame sequences only. Checked studies attribute under half of the gap to unresolved V genes and leave the rest unexplained. The sample has about 420,000 clones on record, more than 75% of them singletons. Together, the top ten hold 3.6% of the sample. The specimen comprised peripheral blood, sampled in a trial of Ad26.COV2.S vaccine versus placebo. The source of these receptors is a person between 18 and 65 years old who received the Ad26.COV2.S COVID-19 vaccine or a placebo.

This chain connects TRBV2 to TRBJ2-1; D gene unclear. CDR3 length: 11 amino acids. CDR1 is SNHLY, CDR2 FYNNEI, per germline. With 5 bases removed from V and 9 bases from J, the gap between germline ends came to 8 bases. The chain's CDR3 is CASSFSVEQFF. The CDR3 DNA sequence: TGTGCCAGCAGTTTCAGTGTTGAGCAGTTCTTC.

The sample holds one count of this clone. The chain recombines TRBV19 with TRBJ1-2, with TRBD1 matching over 7 bases. This CDR3 contains 13 residues. Germline loops: CDR1 LNHDA, CDR2 SQIVND (reference sequence). The junction had 5 bases not matched to a gene; V was cut back by 7 bases and J by 3 bases. Written as DNA, the CDR3 is TGTGCCAGTACCCCAACAGGGGACTATGGCTACACCTTC. Translation: CASTPTGDYGYTF. The whole variable domain, filled in from reference TRBV19 and TRBJ1-2, reads DGGITQSPKYLFRKEGQNVTLSCEQNLNHDAMYWYRQDPGQGLRLIYYSQIVNDFQKGDIAEGYSVSREKKESFPLTVTSAQKNPTAFYLCASTPTGDYGYTFGSGTRLTVV.

This clone was seen just once. V is TRBV14 and J is TRBJ1-3, with unresolved D. V was shortened by 1 base and J by 0 bases, with 7 bases between the two germline ends. Germline V gives CDR1 SGHDN, CDR2 FVKESK. The CDR3 extends over 15 amino acids. The CDR3 sequence: CASSQGASSGNTIYF. The CDR3 DNA reads TGTGCCAGCAGCCAAGGGGCGAGCTCTGGAAACACCATATATTTT. Combining the CDR3 with reference TRBV14 and TRBJ1-3 gives the whole variable domain EAGVTQFPSHSVIEKGQTVTLRCDPISGHDNLYWYRRVMGKEIKFLLHFVKESKQDESGMPNNRFLAERTGGTYSTLKVQPAELEDSGVYFCASSQGASSGNTIYFGEGSWLTVV.

The chain combines TRBV7-9 with TRBJ1-1; 8 bases are a match to TRBD1. Germline V lookup: CDR1 SEHNR, CDR2 FQNEAQ (reference sequence). The CDR3 spans 14 residues. The trim removed 5 bases at V and 2 bases at J, leaving 4 bases unmatched. The chain's CDR3 is CASSQTGGNTEAFF. The CDR3 nucleotides are TGTGCCAGCAGCCAAACAGGGGGTAACACTGAAGCTTTCTTT.

The chain has TRBV28 and TRBJ1-1, with D unresolved. V lost 3 bases and J lost 2, with 19 bases in between. CDR1 MDHEN and CDR2 SYDVKM come from the germline V gene. The CDR3 is 17 amino acids. The CDR3 spells CASSFGQGRSINTEAFF. CDR3 nucleotides: TGTGCCAGCAGTTTCGGGCAAGGCCGTTCCATAAACACTGAAGCTTTCTTT.

This rearrangement joins TRBV2 to TRBJ2-5; 7 bases map to TRBD1. Germline V gene lookup returns CDR1 SNHLY and CDR2 FYNNEI. J lost 1 base, V lost 4 bases, and 6 bases had no gene match. The length of the CDR3 is 15 residues. The CDR3 bases are TGTGCCAGCAGTGGAATTGGACAGGCCCAAGAGACCCAGTACTTC. Amino acid sequence: CASSGIGQAQETQYF.

This clone was seen only a few times. V gene TRBV4-3 combines with J gene TRBJ2-2, with 9 positions matching TRBD1. The CDR3 consists of 15 residues. J lost 4 bases, V lost 4 bases, and 4 bases had no gene match. Germline CDR1 and CDR2: LGHNA and YSLEER. CDR3 residues: CASSRRGQGTGELFF. As DNA, the CDR3 is TGCGCCAGCAGCCGCAGGGGACAGGGCACCGGGGAGCTGTTTTTT.

The rearrangement links TRBV6-6 to TRBJ2-2; D unclear. This CDR3 region has 14 residues. Trimming removed 2 bases from V and 5 bases from J, with 9 bases in between. CDR1 is MNHNY and CDR2 is SVGAGI in the germline V gene (reference sequence). The chain's CDR3 is CASSYARWTGELFF. The CDR3 nucleotides are TGTGCCAGCAGTTACGCCCGGTGGACCGGGGAGCTGTTTTTT.

V and J are TRBV7-3 and TRBJ2-5, with D tentatively TRBD2 (6 bases). Germline CDR1 SGHTA, CDR2 FQGTGA. The V gene lost 5 bases and the J gene lost 7 bases, with 14 bases spanning the gap. The CDR3 is 13 amino acids. CDR3 region: CASSHSMGGTQYF. CDR3 nucleotide sequence: TGTGCCAGCAGCCATTCAATGGGGGGGACCCAGTACTTC.

This chain connects TRBV5-1 to TRBJ2-5; D uncertain. The CDR3 has 15 amino acids. Germline CDR1 reads SGHRS; CDR2 reads YFSETQ. V shed 2 bases and J shed 1 base, with 12 bases lying between them. The CDR3, as DNA: TGCGCCAGCAGCTTTGGTGGCAGCTCCCAAGAGACCCAGTACTTC. Its protein product is CASSFGGSSQETQYF.

The rearrangement joins TRBV5-4 to TRBJ2-7; D not resolved. The V gene's germline CDR1 is SGHNT and CDR2 YYREEE (reference sequence). V lost 4 bases and J lost 3, with 8 bases in between. This CDR3 is 12 amino acids long. The CDR3 loop is CASSKFGYEQYF. CDR3 bases: TGTGCCAGCAGCAAATTTGGCTACGAGCAGTACTTC.

This clone turned up a few times. V gene TRBV7-3 combines with J gene TRBJ2-1, with D unresolved. Deletions cut 5 bases from V and 5 bases from J, with 10 bases between. CDR1 and CDR2 from the germline V gene are SGHTA and FQGTGA. CDR3 length equals 13 residues. The CDR3 DNA is TGTGCCAGCAGCCTCCACCAAGACAATGAGCAGTTCTTC. Amino acid sequence: CASSLHQDNEQFF.

V gene TRBV6-5 combines with J gene TRBJ2-6; no definite D call. Germline V CDR1 and CDR2: MNHEY, SVGAGI. CDR3 length equals 15 residues. V lost 4 bases and J lost 4, with 11 bases in between. CDR3 DNA sequence: TGTGCCAGCAGTTCTTCACAGAGAGGGGCCAACGTCCTGACTTTC. Protein product: CASSSSQRGANVLTF.

J is TRBJ1-2 and V is TRBV5-1; D gene uncertain. Deletions cut 4 bases from V and 0 bases from J, with 10 bases between. Germline V gene lookup returns CDR1 SGHRS and CDR2 YFSETQ. This CDR3 has 14 amino acids. CDR3 nucleotides: TGCGCCAGCAGCATTGACACAACTAACTATGGCTACACCTTC. Its translation: CASSIDTTNYGYTF. The full variable domain, its missing parts supplied by reference TRBV5-1 and TRBJ1-2, is KAGVTQTPRYLIKTRGQQVTLSCSPISGHRSVSWYQQTPGQGLQFLFEYFSETQRNKGNFPGRFSGRQFSNSRSEMNVSTLELGDSALYLCASSIDTTNYGYTFGSGTRLTVV.

This clone was recorded once. The chain uses TRBV27 and TRBJ1-6; no firm D call. Germline V CDR1 and CDR2: MNHEY, SMNVEV (reference sequence). This CDR3 is built from 15 residues. Trimming left V 3 bases short and J 7 bases short, with 13 bases between. The CDR3 loop reads CASSFQANWNSPLHF. As DNA, the CDR3 is TGTGCCAGCAGTTTCCAGGCTAATTGGAATTCACCCCTCCACTTT.

The chain joins TRBV7-2 to TRBJ1-1; tentative D call: TRBD1 (6 bases). The CDR3 loop spans 16 amino acids. Germline lookup yields CDR1 SGHTA and CDR2 FQGNSA. Trimming left V 3 bases short and J 1 base short, with 15 bases between. The CDR3 sequence: CASSLRGAYTNTEAFF. The DNA of the CDR3 is TGTGCCAGCAGCTTGAGGGGGGCTTACACGAACACTGAAGCTTTCTTT.

The genes are TRBV11-3 and TRBJ1-1; D not certain. Between the trimmed V and J ends, which lost 2 bases and 0 bases, there was a span of 7 bases. The CDR3 contains 14 residues. CDR1 SGHNT and CDR2 YENEEA come from the germline V gene. In nucleotides, the CDR3 is TGTGCCAGCAGCTTATCCGGTTTGAACACTGAAGCTTTCTTT. This gives the protein CASSLSGLNTEAFF.

The chain is built from TRBV6-6 and TRBJ2-1; 7 bases map to TRBD2. The length of the CDR3 is 16 residues. The V and J ends lost 8 bases and 3 bases, in that order; junction bases with no gene match: 13. Germline loops: CDR1 MNHNY, CDR2 SVGAGI (reference sequence). CDR3 region: CASSTVGGDYYNEQFF. The CDR3, as DNA: TGTGCCAGCTCCACGGTGGGCGGGGACTACTACAATGAGCAGTTCTTC.

This rearrangement joins TRBV7-3 to TRBJ2-1; D might be TRBD1 (5 bases). V was shortened by 5 bases and J by 6 bases, with 26 bases between the two germline ends. CDR1 is SGHTA, CDR2 FQGTGA, per germline. The CDR3 runs to 18 residues. CDR3: CASSLGAGLQFGPNEQFF. The CDR3 region has the DNA TGTGCCAGCAGCCTAGGGGCAGGGTTGCAGTTTGGTCCCAATGAGCAGTTCTTC.

The chain carries TRBV11-2 and TRBJ1-2; the D is unclear. This CDR3 region has 13 residues. The ends were cut back, 5 bases at V and 4 bases at J, with 11 bases in the middle. The germline V gene has CDR1 SGHAT and CDR2 FQNNGV. The CDR3 sequence is CASSTRGAYGYTF. The CDR3 bases are TGTGCCAGCAGCACCCGTGGAGCCTATGGCTACACCTTC. Filled out from reference TRBV11-2 and TRBJ1-2, the complete variable domain reads EAGVAQSPRYKIIEKRQSVAFWCNPISGHATLYWYQQILGQGPKLLIQFQNNGVVDDSQLPKDRFSAERLKGVDSTLKIQPAKLEDSAVYLCASSTRGAYGYTFGSGTRLTVV.

The chain uses TRBV11-2 and TRBJ2-5, with 7 bases that match TRBD1. The CDR3 covers 14 residues. Germline values: CDR1 SGHAT, CDR2 FQNNGV. V was clipped by 5 bases and J by 4 bases; unmatched bases: 7. The CDR3 DNA is TGTGCCAGCAGCCGACAGGGTGTATCAGAGACCCAGTACTTC. Translating it yields CASSRQGVSETQYF.

This chain links TRBV28 with TRBJ2-4; a possible D gene is TRBD1 (5 bases). CDR1 is MDHEN and CDR2 is SYDVKM in the germline V gene. The germline V and J ends were trimmed by 2 bases and 1 base, with 18 bases remaining between them. This CDR3 spans 18 amino acids. This CDR3 reads CASSLVWGSAGAKNIQYF. In DNA form, the CDR3 reads TGTGCCAGCAGTTTAGTTTGGGGATCGGCAGGGGCCAAAAACATTCAGTACTTC.

The chain carries TRBV7-9 and TRBJ2-5, with 7 bases aligning to TRBD1. The CDR3 runs 19 residues. Trimming took 3 bases from V and 0 from J; bases not matched to a gene: 16. CDR1 is SEHNR, CDR2 FQNEAQ, per germline (reference sequence). CDR3 protein: CASSFRLLRGTAYQETQYF. The CDR3 DNA reads TGTGCCAGCAGCTTCCGCCTTCTACGTGGGACAGCCTACCAAGAGACCCAGTACTTC.